The 17 T cell receptor beta chains reported below all come from one sample, sequenced in a study of T cells in Graves' hyperthyroidism and ophthalmopathy. Amplification of TCR beta CDR3 regions used RNA as the template. First-round RT-PCR targeting the TCR CDR3 was performed with the HTBI primer set. Each CDR3 protein gets one entry after TCRdb re-called the multiplex PCR reads with MiXCR. There are almost 600,000 distinct CDR3 sequences in the sample; around 45% occur only once, and 7.5% to 8.5% lies in the top ten. The specimen sequenced was peripheral blood or thyroid tissue (not recorded which). All receptors derive from a woman between 18 and 29 years old with Graves' hyperthyroidism.

The genes are TRBV29-1 and TRBJ1-6; D gene unclear. The length of the CDR3 is 16 residues. Trimming removed 4 bases from V and 5 bases from J, with 18 bases in between. Germline V gene data show CDR1 as SQVTM and CDR2 as ANQGSEA. The CDR3 protein is CSVASRKDGNNSPLHF. The DNA for the CDR3 is TGCAGCGTTGCCAGCAGGAAGGACGGGAATAATTCACCCCTCCACTTT.

This clonotype occurred many times. This chain connects TRBV11-2 to TRBJ1-2, with TRBD1 matching over 10 bases. Germline V gene data show CDR1 as SGHAT and CDR2 as FQNNGV. Trimming cost V 5 bases and J 3 bases; bases outside gene matches: 6. The CDR3 contains 15 residues. The CDR3 nucleotides are TGTGCCAGCAGCCCGAGACAGGGGGCCCACTATGGCTACACCTTC. Its translation is CASSPRQGAHYGYTF.

This clonotype has a single count. This chain uses TRBV10-3 with TRBJ1-2; D unclear. With 0 bases removed from V and 2 bases from J, the gap between germline ends came to 7 bases. CDR1 is ENHRY, CDR2 SYGVKD, per germline. The CDR3 covers 14 residues. Here the CDR3 reads CAISESYGNYGYTF. The CDR3 coding sequence is TGTGCCATCAGTGAGTCCTATGGGAACTATGGCTACACCTTC.

This chain connects TRBV10-3 to TRBJ1-5; no reliable D call. Germline V gene data show CDR1 as ENHRY and CDR2 as SYGVKD. Trimming stripped 2 bases from V and 15 bases from J, with 8 bases between. This CDR3 is 10 amino acids long. The CDR3 loop is CAISEVWGHF. In DNA, the CDR3 is TGTGCCATCAGTGAGGTATGGGGGCATTTT.

This clonotype appeared many times. The chain uses TRBV10-3 and TRBJ1-3; D ambiguous. Looked up from germline, CDR1 is ENHRY and CDR2 is SYGVKD. V was pared by 11 bases and J by 1 base, with 12 bases between. This CDR3 spans 13 amino acids. CDR3: CAAVGGSGNTIYF. CDR3 sequence (DNA): TGTGCCGCCGTCGGAGGATCTGGAAACACCATATATTTT.

In this sample, this clonotype turned up many times. This chain links TRBV7-9 with TRBJ2-5; 7 bases fit TRBD1. CDR3 size: 16 residues. The V gene end was trimmed by 4 bases and the J gene end by 0 bases; junction bases not matched to a gene: 8. Germline V gene data show CDR1 as SEHNR and CDR2 as FQNEAQ (reference sequence). The CDR3 sequence: CASSSPGQTYQETQYF. The CDR3 DNA follows: TGTGCCAGCAGCTCCCCGGGACAGACGTACCAAGAGACCCAGTACTTC. Complete variable domain (other parts from reference TRBV7-9 and TRBJ2-5): DTGVSQNPRHKITKRGQNVTFRCDPISEHNRLYWYRQTLGQGPEFLTYFQNEAQLEKSRLLSDRFSAERPKGSFSTLEIQRTEQGDSAMYLCASSSPGQTYQETQYFGPGTRLLVL.

This clonotype was observed a handful of times. The genes are TRBV27 and TRBJ2-5; a weak D match, TRBD2 (6 bases). The germline CDR1 and CDR2 sequences are MNHEY and SMNVEV (reference sequence). V was trimmed by 4 bases and J by 9 bases, leaving 15 bases between them. The CDR3 sequence is 13 residues long. CDR3 DNA sequence: TGTGCCAGCAGTTCAGTCGATAGGGAGGCCCAGTACTTC. It is translated as CASSSVDREAQYF.

The table lists this clonotype with many counts. The genes are TRBV7-9 and TRBJ1-2; 8 bases align to TRBD1. The trim removed 5 bases at V and 6 bases at J, leaving 5 bases unmatched. Germline CDR1 is SEHNR and CDR2 is FQNEAQ (reference sequence). This CDR3 is 13 amino acids long. The CDR3 region has the DNA TGTGCCAGCAGCCAGACAGGGGTTGATGGCTACACCTTC. Translated, it gives CASSQTGVDGYTF.

Regarding this clonotype: One end of the junction does not line up with germline, which may come from a read error. The chain combines TRBV5-4 with TRBJ2-2, with TRBD1 identical over 7 bases. Germline assignment: CDR1 SGHNT and CDR2 YYREEE (reference sequence). The length of the CDR3 is 14 residues. The CDR3 here is CASSLVQGPGELFF. In DNA, the CDR3 is TGTGCCAGCAGTTTGGTACAGGGGCCCGGGGAGCTGTTTTTT.

This clonotype has a count of ten or more. The J gene is TRBJ2-7, the V gene TRBV5-1; 7 bases agree with TRBD1. J gave up 5 bases and V 4 bases, and 6 bases lay outside the gene matches. Germline V CDR1 and CDR2: SGHRS, YFSETQ. The CDR3 is 13 amino acids. The chain's CDR3 is CASSTTGLDEQYF. In nucleotides, the CDR3 is TGCGCCAGCAGCACGACAGGGTTGGACGAGCAGTACTTC. Full variable domain (outside the CDR3, taken from reference TRBV5-1 and TRBJ2-7): KAGVTQTPRYLIKTRGQQVTLSCSPISGHRSVSWYQQTPGQGLQFLFEYFSETQRNKGNFPGRFSGRQFSNSRSEMNVSTLELGDSALYLCASSTTGLDEQYFGPGTRLTVT.

The chain uses TRBV5-5 and TRBJ1-2; D not resolved. V gave up 0 bases and J gave up 8 bases, with 8 bases separating them. The CDR3 extends over 12 amino acids. Germline V gene lookup returns CDR1 SGHKS and CDR2 YYEKEE (reference sequence). The CDR3 spells CASSLETGGYTF. The CDR3 nucleotides are TGTGCCAGCAGCTTGGAGACGGGAGGCTACACCTTC.

This clonotype was counted ten times or more. The CDR3 sequence: CASSSRTESYF. CDR3 sequence (DNA): TGTGCCAGCAGTTCCCGGACAGAATCGTACTTC. The chain combines TRBV12-3 or TRBV12-4 with TRBJ2-7, with a possible D match to TRBD1 (6 bases). The V end was cut by 4 bases, the J end by 12 bases, with 13 bases between. The length of the CDR3 is 11 residues.

This clonotype has just one count. This chain connects TRBV12-3 or TRBV12-4 to TRBJ2-5; D is possibly TRBD2 (5 bases). The DNA end is more similar to TRBJ2-1, so the J call may be wrong. This CDR3 is 12 amino acids long. The CDR3 nucleotides read TGTGCCAGCTGGAGCGGAAACAATGAGCAGTTCTTC. Protein: CASWSGNNEQFF.

This clonotype was counted ten times or more. The CDR3 DNA reads as TGTGCCAGCAGCGTAGAGGGACTAGCGGGAGCCGGGCAAGAGACCCAGTACTTC. This sequence encodes CASSVEGLAGAGQETQYF. This chain links TRBV9 with TRBJ2-5, with 14 bases lining up with TRBD2. This CDR3 has 18 amino acids. Looked up from germline, CDR1 is SGDLS and CDR2 is YYNGEE. V lost 0 bases to trimming and J lost 2 bases; unmatched junction nucleotides: 6.

This clonotype was recorded many times. The chain combines TRBV19 with TRBJ2-7; D unclear. The CDR3 runs to 14 residues. Germline CDR1 LNHDA, CDR2 SQIVND (reference sequence). The V end lost 4 bases, the J end lost 6 bases, and 16 bases lay between the germline ends. The CDR3 nucleotides read TGTGCCAGTAGTAAGGACCCCTCCGTGGGCGAGCAGTACTTC. It yields the protein CASSKDPSVGEQYF.

This clonotype appeared a few times. This CDR3 is missing its conserved last phenylalanine or tryptophan, likely due to a read error. The limits of the CDR3 on the DNA are not certain, so only TCRdb's listed CDR3 is given. V usage is TRBV7-2 and J usage is TRBJ1-1; whether TRBD1, the table's D call, matches the DNA was not checked. CDR1 SGHTA and CDR2 FQGNSA come from the germline V gene. The CDR3 numbers 8 amino acids, ends counted. The CDR3 here is CASSLGRG.

The chain joins TRBV6-2 or TRBV6-3 to TRBJ2-7; D is unclear. Germline V gene lookup returns CDR1 MNHEY and CDR2 SVGEGT. V lost 7 bases and J 0 bases, leaving 13 bases between the germline ends. The CDR3 consists of 14 residues. The DNA for the CDR3 is TGTGCCAGCAAGAGTGATACCTCCTCCTACGAGCAGTACTTC. Translation gives CASKSDTSSYEQYF.